This T cell receptor beta chain originates from a study of molecular identifiers for immune sequencing clone quantification. TCRdb processed the PCR reads anew with MiXCR; each CDR3 protein has one entry. The data hold about 510,000 distinct CDR3 sequences, with about 21% observed a single time. V lost 1 base and J 5 bases, leaving 11 bases between the germline ends. The CDR3 covers 14 residues. The V gene's germline CDR1 is MNHNY and CDR2 SVGAGI (reference sequence). A word on this clonotype: Its antigen is still unknown. Since a much larger clone is just one base distant, this may be a read error.

Study findings and constraints: Clones with over 20 RNA copies captured over 98% of effector molecules but under 1% of naive ones.

The sample consisted of naive CD8+ T cells from blood, with Jurkat cell RNA spiked in. The subset was: FACS-sorted CD8+CD4-CCR7+CD45RA+ naive T cells. The gene calls are TRBV6-6 and TRBJ2-5; D is unresolved. The TCR sequence derives from a human donor in good health. Some libraries in this study had Jurkat cell RNA spiked in. The CDR3: CASSYLDGHETQYF. The DNA for the CDR3 is TGTGCCAGCAGTTACTTGGACGGTCACGAGACCCAGTACTTC.